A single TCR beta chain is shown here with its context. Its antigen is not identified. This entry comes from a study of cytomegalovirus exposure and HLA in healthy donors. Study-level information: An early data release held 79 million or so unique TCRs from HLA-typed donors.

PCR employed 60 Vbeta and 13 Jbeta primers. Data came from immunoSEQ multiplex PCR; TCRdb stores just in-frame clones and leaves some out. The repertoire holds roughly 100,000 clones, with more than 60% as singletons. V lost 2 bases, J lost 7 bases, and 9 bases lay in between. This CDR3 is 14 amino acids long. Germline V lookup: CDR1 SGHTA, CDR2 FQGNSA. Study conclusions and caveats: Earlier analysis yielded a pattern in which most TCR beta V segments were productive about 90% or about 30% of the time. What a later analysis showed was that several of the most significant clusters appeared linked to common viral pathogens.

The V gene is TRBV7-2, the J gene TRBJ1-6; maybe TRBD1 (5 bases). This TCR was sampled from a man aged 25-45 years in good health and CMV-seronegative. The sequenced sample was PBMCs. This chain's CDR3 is CASSLQGGNSPLHF. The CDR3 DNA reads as TGTGCCAGCAGCTTACAGGGTGGAAATTCACCCCTCCACTTT.